The next 21 T cell receptor beta chains were all read from a single sample in a study of monozygotic twins with inflammatory bowel disease. TCRdb reprocessed the 5' RACE reads, keeping one entry per CDR3 protein, no DNA. The listing records approximately 200,000 distinct CDR3 sequences. Sequenced material: blood. These receptors were collected from a human donor with ulcerative colitis or Crohn's disease, or a healthy co-twin of an affected twin (not recorded which).

The chain is built from TRBV7-9 and TRBJ2-1; TCRdb reports TRBD2, a call that lacks DNA to check it against. The CDR3 is 19 amino acids. Germline lookup yields CDR1 SEHNR and CDR2 FQNEAQ (reference sequence). The CDR3 loop is CASSTQTERRGHNNNEQFF.

The chain couples TRBV27 to TRBJ2-6; TCRdb lists TRBD1, though no DNA is available to test this call. The germline gives CDR1 MNHEY, CDR2 SMNVEV (reference sequence). CDR3 length: 15 amino acids. CDR3 amino acids: CASSPKGQFSFVLTF.

The chain employs TRBV29-1 and TRBJ2-5. The CDR3 loop spans 11 amino acids. CDR1 is SQVTM and CDR2 is ANQGSEA in the germline V gene. The CDR3 sequence is CSVVRGETQYF.

The genes are TRBV7-3 and TRBJ2-5; TCRdb indicates TRBD2, and absent DNA this call remains unverified. Per the germline V gene, CDR1 is SGHTA and CDR2 is FQGTGA. CDR3 length: 15 residues. CDR3 protein: CASSFSGGQGETQYF.

This chain joins TRBV3-1 and TRBJ2-3. The CDR3 is made up of 12 amino acids. CDR1 is LGHDT, CDR2 YNNKEL, per germline (reference sequence). This CDR3 reads CASSQIPDTQYF.

The chain couples TRBV12-3 or TRBV12-4 to TRBJ2-6; there is no DNA to check the TCRdb D call of TRBD1. This CDR3 comprises 18 residues. CDR3 loop: CASSPGTGHRSGANVLTF.

The chain is built from TRBV5-1 and TRBJ1-2; TCRdb designates TRBD1, a call that cannot be tested without DNA. The CDR3 is 15 amino acids. Germline-derived CDR1 and CDR2 are SGHRS and YFSETQ. The CDR3 is CASSARQGEAYGYTF.

This rearrangement joins TRBV3-1 to TRBJ1-2. Per the germline V gene, CDR1 is LGHDT and CDR2 is YNNKEL (reference sequence). There are 12 residues in the CDR3. The CDR3 loop reads CASSRRTHLITF. The whole variable domain, remainder taken from reference TRBV3-1 and TRBJ1-2, is DTAVSQTPKYLVTQMGNDKSIKCEQNLGHDTMYWYKQDSKKFLKIMFSYNNKELIINETVPNRFSPKSPDKAHLNLHINSLELGDSAVYFCASSRRTHLITFGSGTRLTVV.

The CDR3 region is CASSRILGSNTEAFF. The chain recombines TRBV12-3 or TRBV12-4 with TRBJ1-1. The CDR3 is 15 amino acids.

The V call is TRBV29-1, the J call TRBJ2-3; TCRdb lists TRBD2, though no DNA is available to test this call. CDR3 length: 16 residues. The germline V gene encodes CDR1 SQVTM and CDR2 ANQGSEA. CDR3 in amino acids: CSVGGLAGGRTDTQYF.

This chain connects TRBV9 to TRBJ1-1; lacking DNA, the TRBD1 call made by TCRdb goes unchecked. The CDR3 runs to 14 residues. The germline gives CDR1 SGDLS, CDR2 YYNGEE. CDR3 protein: CASSVGRGHTEAFF.

The rearrangement joins TRBV29-1 to TRBJ1-1; the D call from TCRdb, TRBD1, cannot be confirmed without DNA. This CDR3 has 13 residues. The germline CDR1 and CDR2 sequences are SQVTM and ANQGSEA. CDR3 loop: CSATGGTNTEAFF. Based on the CDR3 plus reference TRBV29-1 and TRBJ1-1, the full variable domain is SAVISQKPSRDICQRGTSLTIQCQVDSQVTMMFWYRQQPGQSLTLIATANQGSEATYESGFVIDKFPISRPNLTFSTLTVSNMSPEDSSIYLCSATGGTNTEAFFGQGTRLTVV.

CDR3 residues: CASSLLTSGSNEQFF. This chain uses TRBV5-1 with TRBJ2-1; the TCRdb call, TRBD2, lacks DNA for checking. Germline CDR1 reads SGHRS; CDR2 reads YFSETQ. CDR3 size: 15 residues.

The chain recombines TRBV14 with TRBJ1-6; TCRdb proposes TRBD1, but this gene call is untestable without DNA. The CDR3 totals 17 residues. The germline CDR1 and CDR2 sequences are SGHDN and FVKESK. This chain's CDR3 is CASSQDIQAGVNSPLHF.

The genes are TRBV5-1 and TRBJ2-7; TCRdb reports TRBD1, a call that lacks DNA to check it against. CDR3 length equals 14 residues. From germline, CDR1 is SGHRS and CDR2 YFSETQ. This CDR3 is CASSLAGGEYEQYF. Looking up the rest from reference TRBV5-1 and TRBJ2-7 gives the full variable domain: KAGVTQTPRYLIKTRGQQVTLSCSPISGHRSVSWYQQTPGQGLQFLFEYFSETQRNKGNFPGRFSGRQFSNSRSEMNVSTLELGDSALYLCASSLAGGEYEQYFGPGTRLTVT.

V is TRBV27 and J is TRBJ2-2. Germline assignment: CDR1 MNHEY and CDR2 SMNVEV (reference sequence). This CDR3 has 13 amino acids. The CDR3 sequence: CASSFPYAGELFF.

The chain carries TRBV20-1 and TRBJ1-1; TCRdb's D call, TRBD1, is unchecked because there is no DNA. The CDR3 length is 12 residues. Germline V gene data show CDR1 as DFQATT and CDR2 as SNEGSKA (reference sequence). The CDR3 here is CRGGGRNTEAFF.

The gene calls are TRBV10-3 and TRBJ1-2; as DNA is missing, the TRBD1 call by TCRdb cannot be tested. Looked up from germline, CDR1 is ENHRY and CDR2 is SYGVKD. CDR3 length equals 12 residues. CDR3 protein: CASQLRGYGYTF.

The chain is built from TRBV5-1 and TRBJ2-3. The V gene's germline CDR1 is SGHRS and CDR2 YFSETQ. CDR3 length: 13 amino acids. The CDR3 here is CASSFFGTDTQYF.

This chain joins TRBV7-2 and TRBJ2-3. Germline values: CDR1 SGHTA, CDR2 FQGNSA. The CDR3 is 14 residues long. The CDR3: CASSLGQATDTQYF.

The genes are TRBV5-1 and TRBJ2-1; there is no DNA to check the TCRdb D call of TRBD2. Germline V CDR1 and CDR2: SGHRS, YFSETQ. The CDR3 totals 16 residues. The chain's CDR3 is CASSWEGTGSYNEQFF. The whole variable domain, remainder taken from reference TRBV5-1 and TRBJ2-1, is KAGVTQTPRYLIKTRGQQVTLSCSPISGHRSVSWYQQTPGQGLQFLFEYFSETQRNKGNFPGRFSGRQFSNSRSEMNVSTLELGDSALYLCASSWEGTGSYNEQFFGPGTRLTVL.